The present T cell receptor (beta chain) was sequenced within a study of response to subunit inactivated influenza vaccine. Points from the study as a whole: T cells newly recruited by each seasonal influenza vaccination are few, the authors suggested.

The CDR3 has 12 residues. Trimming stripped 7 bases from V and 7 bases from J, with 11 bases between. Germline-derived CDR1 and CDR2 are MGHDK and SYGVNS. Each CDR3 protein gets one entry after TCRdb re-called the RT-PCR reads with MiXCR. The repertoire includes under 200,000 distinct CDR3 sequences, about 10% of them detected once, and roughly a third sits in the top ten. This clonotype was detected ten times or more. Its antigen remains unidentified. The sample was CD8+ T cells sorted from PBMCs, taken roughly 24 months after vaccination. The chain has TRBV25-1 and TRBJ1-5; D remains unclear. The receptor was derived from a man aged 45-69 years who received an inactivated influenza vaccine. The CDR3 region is CASNHGGQPQHF. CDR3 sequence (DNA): TGTGCCAGCAATCATGGTGGGCAGCCCCAGCATTTT.